The clone carrying this T cell receptor (beta chain) was seen only a few times. Its target is unknown. This entry belongs to a study of response to subunit inactivated influenza vaccine. Study conclusions and caveats: The authors proposed limited new T cell recruitment per seasonal influenza vaccination.

This CDR3 is 14 amino acids long. Germline V gives CDR1 DFQATT, CDR2 SNEGSKA (reference sequence). Trimming took 3 bases from V and 14 from J, leaving 20 bases between them. In TCRdb, the RT-PCR reads were re-called with MiXCR into one record per CDR3 protein. The sample lists approximately 530,000 distinct CDR3 sequences; over 10% were seen once. Material: PBMCs from blood, obtained roughly 45 days after vaccination. The gene calls are TRBV20-1 and TRBJ1-6; TRBD1 might be the D (5 bases). The sequence derives from a man aged 45-65 years who received an inactivated influenza vaccine. CDR3 nucleotide sequence: TGCAGTGCTAGTGGGGGACGGCAGATTAAATCCCTCCACTTT. Its protein product is CSASGGRQIKSLHF.